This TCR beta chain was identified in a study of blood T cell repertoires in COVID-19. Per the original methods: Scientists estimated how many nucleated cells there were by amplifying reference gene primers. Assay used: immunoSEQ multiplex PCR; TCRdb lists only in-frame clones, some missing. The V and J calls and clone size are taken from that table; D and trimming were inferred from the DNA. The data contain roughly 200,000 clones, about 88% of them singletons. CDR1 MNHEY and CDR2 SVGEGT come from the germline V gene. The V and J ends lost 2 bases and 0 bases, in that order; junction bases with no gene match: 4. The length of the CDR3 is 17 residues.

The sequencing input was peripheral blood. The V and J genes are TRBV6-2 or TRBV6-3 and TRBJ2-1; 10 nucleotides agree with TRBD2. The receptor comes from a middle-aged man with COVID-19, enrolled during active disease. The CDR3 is CASSYPSGGISYNEQFF. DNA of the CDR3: TGTGCCAGCAGTTACCCTAGCGGGGGCATCTCCTACAATGAGCAGTTCTTC.